The entry that follows covers one T cell receptor (beta chain) sequence. As yet, its antigen is unknown. Documented time point: newly diagnosed GD, antithyroid drugs for less than 3 months. PBMCs were the source of the RNA used for TCR sequencing. CDR3-region Arm-PCR and iRepertoire HTBI primers produced the TCR beta libraries. TCRdb reprocessed the multiplex PCR reads with MiXCR, giving one entry per CDR3 protein. The sample shows about 440,000 distinct CDR3 sequences, approximately 16% of them seen only once. These data belong to a study of regulatory T cells in long-lasting Graves disease. Study-level results: Because few samples were included, accuracy may have been lower. A greater number of public clonotypes (2,741) was shared by persistent patients than by new patients (over 900).

V lost 3 bases, J lost 4 bases, and 15 bases lay in between. The V gene's germline CDR1 is SGHTA and CDR2 FQGNSA. CDR3 length: 15 residues. The same specimen was also included in a second study, on T cells in Graves' hyperthyroidism and ophthalmopathy. From that paper: Graves' hyperthyroidism was deemed stable given no ophthalmopathy progression within 18 months.

This sequence joins TRBV7-2 and TRBJ1-2; D is uncertain. The TCR was taken from a woman in her 30s with Graves disease. The sequences come from peripheral blood mononuclear cells (PBMCs), collected at new diagnosis, from a patient treated with antithyroid drugs. The CDR3 DNA follows: TGTGCCAGCAGCTTGGCTAGGTCTGCCCCCTATGGCTACACCTTC. The encoded protein is CASSLARSAPYGYTF.